The clone carrying this T cell receptor (beta chain) was seen only a few times. These data belong to a study of breast tumors, draining lymph nodes, adjacent tissues. Samples came from axillary lymph nodes draining the breast cancer. One entry per CDR3 protein, called by TCRdb with MiXCR from the multiplex PCR reads. The sample carries about 130,000 distinct CDR3 sequences, around 21% recorded once. V dropped 6 bases and J dropped 8 bases, with 13 bases sitting between them. CDR3 length: 12 amino acids. Germline loops: CDR1 MNHEY, CDR2 SMNVEV (reference sequence). The TCR comes from a female donor with breast cancer. Some clones in this sample may be carry-over from other donors' samples. Sequencing input: axillary lymph node tissue. The rearrangement links TRBV27 to TRBJ1-2; a possible D gene is TRBD1 (6 bases). In nucleotides, the CDR3 is TGTGCCAGCAGCCCCCCCAGGGGAGGCTACACCTTC. This sequence encodes CASSPPRGGYTF.